A single sample is the source of the 20 T cell receptor beta chains below, sequenced in a study of OX40 agonist ivuxolimab in advanced cancers. The repertoire was sequenced with immunoSEQ multiplex PCR; TCRdb's copy has only in-frame clones and lacks some. The sample shows about 75,000 clones, roughly 87% of them seen only once. This specimen consisted of CD4+ or CD8+ T cells sorted from blood, obtained in a trial of the OX40 agonist ivuxolimab. The receptors here all came from an adult with an advanced solid tumor such as melanoma, head and neck, liver or kidney cancer.

This rearrangement joins TRBV4-1 to TRBJ1-3; D is undetermined. The CDR3 totals 13 residues. Trimming cost V 0 bases and J 9 bases, with 9 bases left between them. Looked up from germline, CDR1 is MGHRA and CDR2 is YSYEKL. In nucleotides, the CDR3 is TGCGCCAGCAGCCAAGAACCGGGTAGCACCATATATTTT. Translated, it gives CASSQEPGSTIYF.

The chain is built from TRBV5-1 and TRBJ2-7; 14 nucleotides match TRBD2. The trim removed 2 bases at V and 5 bases at J, leaving 9 bases unmatched. This CDR3 spans 17 amino acids. The germline V gene has CDR1 SGHRS and CDR2 YFSETQ. This CDR3 reads CASSLTGTSGRKNEQYF. The CDR3, as DNA: TGCGCCAGCAGCTTAACGGGGACTAGCGGGAGAAAGAACGAGCAGTACTTC. Full variable domain (rest looked up from reference TRBV5-1 and TRBJ2-7): KAGVTQTPRYLIKTRGQQVTLSCSPISGHRSVSWYQQTPGQGLQFLFEYFSETQRNKGNFPGRFSGRQFSNSRSEMNVSTLELGDSALYLCASSLTGTSGRKNEQYFGPGTRLTVT.

This clone came up once. The V and J genes are TRBV2 and TRBJ2-7; D may be TRBD2 (6 bases). Between the trimmed V and J ends, which lost 4 bases and 0 bases, there was a span of 13 bases. From germline, CDR1 is SNHLY and CDR2 FYNNEI. CDR3 length: 15 residues. The CDR3 reads CASSVERASSYEQYF. The CDR3 DNA follows: TGTGCCAGCAGTGTCGAGCGGGCGAGCTCCTACGAGCAGTACTTC.

The gene calls are TRBV6-6 and TRBJ2-7, with unresolved D. CDR3 size: 11 residues. The V end was cut by 2 bases, the J end by 6 bases, with 5 bases between. Germline CDR1 MNHNY, CDR2 SVGAGI (reference sequence). The DNA for the CDR3 is TGTGCCAGCAGTTACCAGGCCGAGCAGTACTTC. Translated: CASSYQAEQYF.

The chain combines TRBV28 with TRBJ1-4; 8 bases line up with TRBD1. V lost 5 bases and J lost 4; bases outside the gene matches: 9. Germline V gene sequence: CDR1 MDHEN, CDR2 SYDVKM. The CDR3 loop spans 16 amino acids. The CDR3 DNA follows: TGTGCCAGCAGTCCTTGGACAGGGCAGAATAATGAAAAACTGTTTTTT. It specifies CASSPWTGQNNEKLFF.

The chain uses TRBV10-1 and TRBJ1-4; D is perhaps TRBD1 (6 bases). V shed 6 bases and J shed 5 bases, with 13 bases lying between them. This CDR3 region has 14 residues. Germline V gene lookup returns CDR1 WNHNN and CDR2 SYGVQD (reference sequence). CDR3 residues: CASSEGGSNEKLFF. DNA for the CDR3: TGCGCCAGCAGCGAGGGGGGGTCGAATGAAAAACTGTTTTTT.

This clone was recorded a few times. This chain connects TRBV6-1 to TRBJ2-7, with 8 bases matching TRBD1. Germline CDR1 and CDR2: MNHNS and SASEGT. The ends lost 7 bases at V and 7 bases at J; junction bases unmatched: 12. The CDR3 contains 14 residues. CDR3 loop: CASTPRQGAREQYF. CDR3 nucleotides: TGTGCCAGCACCCCCCGGCAGGGGGCGCGTGAGCAGTACTTC.

This chain connects TRBV5-1 to TRBJ2-7, with 7 bases identical to TRBD2. The CDR3 runs 14 residues. The V gene end was trimmed by 4 bases and the J gene end by 0 bases; junction bases not matched to a gene: 4. CDR1 is SGHRS and CDR2 is YFSETQ in the germline V gene. The chain's CDR3 is CASSPSGNSYEQYF. CDR3 DNA: TGCGCCAGCAGCCCTAGCGGCAACTCCTACGAGCAGTACTTC.

CDR3 in DNA: TGTGCCAGCAGTGGGACGGGACAGGGGCGCGAAAAACTGTTTTTT. Translating it yields CASSGTGQGREKLFF. This chain uses TRBV2 with TRBJ1-4; 10 bases align to TRBD1. Germline V gene sequence: CDR1 SNHLY, CDR2 FYNNEI. Trimming at V came to 4 bases and at J to 8 bases, leaving 7 bases not matched to a gene. This CDR3 is built from 15 residues.

V and J are TRBV29-1 and TRBJ2-6; either TRBD1 or TRBD2 may fit D (5 bases each). The CDR3 length is 17 residues. Trimming pared 4 bases from V and 0 bases from J, leaving 16 bases between. Germline CDR1 SQVTM, CDR2 ANQGSEA. The CDR3 region is CSVAAPGRNSGANVLTF. The CDR3 region has the DNA TGCAGCGTTGCCGCCCCGGGACGTAACTCTGGGGCCAACGTCCTGACTTTC.

In its sample, this clone was seen once. The chain uses TRBV19 and TRBJ1-2, with D possibly being TRBD1 (5 bases). The ends were cut back, 9 bases at V and 1 base at J, with 18 bases in the middle. Germline assignment: CDR1 LNHDA and CDR2 SQIVND (reference sequence). The CDR3 contains 15 residues. The CDR3 region has the DNA TGTGCCAGCGACCCAGGGTGGAGAGATAACTATGGCTACACCTTC. It yields the protein CASDPGWRDNYGYTF. The complete variable domain, with remaining parts taken from reference TRBV19 and TRBJ1-2, reads DGGITQSPKYLFRKEGQNVTLSCEQNLNHDAMYWYRQDPGQGLRLIYYSQIVNDFQKGDIAEGYSVSREKKESFPLTVTSAQKNPTAFYLCASDPGWRDNYGYTFGSGTRLTVV.

A single count supports this clone. The chain joins TRBV23-1 to TRBJ1-5; a weak D match, TRBD1 (5 bases). TRBV23-1 is known as an ORF, though its function is uncertain. The V end was cut by 0 bases, the J end by 0 bases, with 12 bases between. This CDR3 has 17 amino acids. CDR3 sequence reads: CASSQSWGRGSNQPQHF. Here the CDR3 DNA reads TGCGCCAGCAGTCAATCGTGGGGCCGTGGTAGCAATCAGCCCCAGCATTTT.

V gene TRBV6-5 combines with J gene TRBJ2-2, with 8 bases identical to TRBD1. The germline V gene has CDR1 MNHEY and CDR2 SVGAGI. Germline trimming cut 2 bases from V and 6 bases from J; bases unmatched to any gene: 5. This CDR3 contains 15 residues. CDR3 in DNA: TGTGCCAGCAGTTACGAACAGGGGGGCGCCGGGGAGCTGTTTTTT. Its protein is CASSYEQGGAGELFF.

In regard to this clone: In the same sample, other DNA sequences code for this CDR3. The genes are TRBV5-1 and TRBJ2-2; D may be TRBD1 (5 bases). The CDR3 is made up of 14 amino acids. Germline V gene data show CDR1 as SGHRS and CDR2 as YFSETQ. V was pared by 4 bases and J by 2 bases, with 9 bases between. This CDR3 reads CASSQGSNTGELFF. The CDR3 bases are TGCGCCAGCAGCCAGGGTAGCAACACCGGGGAGCTGTTTTTT.

This chain uses TRBV19 with TRBJ1-5, with unresolved D. The CDR3 totals 13 residues. Looked up from germline, CDR1 is LNHDA and CDR2 is SQIVND (reference sequence). Trimming took off 5 bases at V and 4 bases at J, with 9 bases between the two ends. The CDR3 sequence is CASSFGLNQPQHF. CDR3 nucleotides: TGTGCCAGTAGTTTTGGACTTAATCAGCCCCAGCATTTT. The whole variable domain, filled in from reference TRBV19 and TRBJ1-5, reads DGGITQSPKYLFRKEGQNVTLSCEQNLNHDAMYWYRQDPGQGLRLIYYSQIVNDFQKGDIAEGYSVSREKKESFPLTVTSAQKNPTAFYLCASSFGLNQPQHFGDGTRLSIL.

Of note for this clone: Different DNA sequences within this sample yield the same CDR3. V usage is TRBV7-9 and J usage is TRBJ1-1; D is undetermined. V was shortened by 1 base and J by 0 bases, with 6 bases between the two germline ends. In germline, CDR1 is SEHNR, CDR2 FQNEAQ (reference sequence). This CDR3 is built from 14 residues. The CDR3 DNA reads TGTGCCAGCAGCTTAGTCTCCGTGAACACTGAAGCTTTCTTT. Amino acids: CASSLVSVNTEAFF.

V and J are TRBV7-6 and TRBJ2-2; D is possibly TRBD1 (6 bases). The CDR3 covers 14 residues. Germline CDR1 reads SGHVS; CDR2 reads FNYEAQ. The ends were cut back, 2 bases at V and 4 bases at J, with 8 bases in the middle. The CDR3 DNA reads TGTGCCAGCAGCTTAACAGGGAGCACCGGGGAGCTGTTTTTT. It translates to CASSLTGSTGELFF.

A few counts support this clone. This rearrangement joins TRBV5-1 to TRBJ2-7; TRBD1 might be the D (7 bases). Trimming cost V 4 bases and J 5 bases, with 10 bases left between them. The germline gives CDR1 SGHRS, CDR2 YFSETQ. The CDR3 is 12 amino acids. For the CDR3, the DNA is TGCGCCAGCAGCACAGGGGAGGACGAGCAGTACTTC. Translating gives CASSTGEDEQYF.

This clone was seen more than once but under ten times. The V gene is TRBV21-1, the J gene TRBJ1-5; TRBD1, as called in the table, went unchecked against the DNA. TRBV21-1 is listed as a pseudogene. CDR3 length: 21 amino acids. The CDR3 here is CASSTITVRDRGKYSNQPQHF. DNA of the CDR3: TGTGCCAGCAGCACGATAACCGTCCGGGACAGGGGAAAGTATAGCAATCAGCCCCAGCATTTT.

The chain joins TRBV6-5 to TRBJ2-7; 8 bases match TRBD2. Per the germline V gene, CDR1 is MNHEY and CDR2 is SVGAGI. J was trimmed by 6 bases and V by 7 bases; bases with no gene match: 11. The CDR3 runs to 14 residues. The chain's CDR3 is CASTSGLVGGEQYF. The CDR3 bases are TGTGCCAGCACCTCGGGACTAGTCGGGGGCGAGCAGTACTTC.